Given below is one TCR beta chain in context. The antigen is unknown. Synthesis of TCR beta cDNA relied on 5'RACE template switching carrying UMIs. Reanalyzing the 5' RACE reads, TCRdb keeps one entry per CDR3 protein, without DNA. Its clone listing holds 550,000 to 600,000 distinct CDR3 sequences. These data come from a study of T cells expressing NK-cell markers. Study-wide results and caveats: Researchers report these clonotypes also headed the CD3+CD56-NKG2C+ fraction in a few donors. The HCMV specificity of the expanded NKG2C+ T cell clones stayed unresolved. Dominant NKG2C+ clonotypes made up about 1.0-7.0% of CD8+ T cells in roughly 6 donors.

This sequence was found in a man aged 18 to 35 in good health. Input material: blood T cells: a sorted CD56 or NKG2C T cell subset, CD4+ or CD8+ T cells, or bulk PBMC T cells (not recorded which).

The CDR3 reads CASSPHRGPETEQFF. V is TRBV27 and J is TRBJ2-1; TCRdb outputs TRBD1, but without DNA this stays unchecked. This CDR3 contains 15 residues. The V gene's germline CDR1 is MNHEY and CDR2 SMNVEV (reference sequence).